The sequence of this TCR beta chain was determined in a study of regulatory T cells. Whole-study results and caveats: In CD3G-deficient patients, conventional CD4+ T cells were enriched for hydrophobic CDR3 residues at positions 6 and 7.

This CDR3 contains 13 residues. The V end lost 6 bases, the J end lost 3 bases, and 11 bases lay between the germline ends. CDR1 MDHEN and CDR2 SYDVKM come from the germline V gene. Primers: 52 TRBV forward and 13 TRBJ reverse. The protocol was immunoSEQ multiplex PCR, while the TCRdb copy is restricted to in-frame clones and leaves out a portion. This sample has about 30,000 clones; around 90% occur once, and the top ten carry under 2%. Of note for this clone: Its antigen is undetermined.

The chain has TRBV28 and TRBJ1-1; D remains unclear. The sequence was obtained from a young adult with CD3G deficiency. The sequenced sample consisted of conventional CD4+ T cells sorted from blood. The CDR3 is CASSLYSDTEAFF. CDR3 in DNA: TGTGCCAGCAGCCTTTATTCGGACACTGAAGCTTTCTTT.